This TCR beta chain was recovered during a study of T cell repertoires in cytomegalovirus infection (dated by TCRdb to the late 2010s). A note on the overall study: The HLA type of each donor mattered for the analysis, because public TCR beta signatures pointed to carriage of CMV infection along with the matching HLA type.

Sequencing relied on an Illumina HiSeq 1500. TCRdb itself trimmed the public reads at Q25 with fastp, ran MiXCR and retained productive beta chains. Records with the same CDR3 protein are collapsed into one entry carrying the most frequent genes and DNA. This sample gives some 450,000 distinct CDR3 sequences in total; about a third of them show up just once. Clones ranked in the top ten supply roughly 13% of the sample. Including cysteine and phenylalanine, the CDR3 has 14 amino acids. Only CDR3 DNA remains: 42 bases, in frame from the first base. Trimming accounts for 5 bases at V and 8 bases at J, while the number of junction bases matched to no gene is 7. The germline V gene specifies MNHNS as CDR1 and SASEGT as CDR2. This clonotype came up a few times. The target of this receptor is not known. No much larger clone is present one base from it, and per-base qualities are unavailable. What the work shows at the level of the full study, not this receptor alone: Carriers of CMV infection plus the relevant HLA type were discriminated by the cumulative frequency of public TCR beta family members in the study cohort and in an independent roughly 400-donor cohort. The ex vivo response was dominated by HLA-C-restricted CMV-specific TCR beta clonotypes, and the single most frequent clonotype in two of eight donors was supplied by these HLA-C-restricted clonotypes.

The sample consisted of PBMCs. The receptor was isolated from a human donor in good health (CMV status not recorded). Some clones in this sample may be carry-over from other donors' samples. The chain is made from TRBV6-1 and TRBJ1-4; 8 central bases correspond to TRBD1. CDR3 reads: CASSRTGREEKLFF. The sequence in DNA is TGTGCCAGCAGTCGGACAGGGCGGGAGGAAAAACTGTTTTTT.